This T cell receptor beta chain emerged from a study of blood T cell repertoires in COVID-19. This clone was observed a single time. Trimming left V 7 bases short and J 7 bases short, with 14 bases between. The CDR3 has 13 amino acids. CDR1 is SNHLY, CDR2 FYNNEI, per germline. The assay was immunoSEQ multiplex PCR, and TCRdb's table has in-frame clones only and misses some. The sample includes about 180,000 clones, around 84% of them seen just once. The chain employs TRBV2 and TRBJ1-5; D is unclear. Sequencing used peripheral blood. The sequence was collected from a woman in her fifties or sixties with COVID-19, enrolled during active disease. The chain's CDR3 is CASKITTTQPQHF. As DNA, the CDR3 is TGTGCCAGCAAGATTACGACAACCCAGCCCCAGCATTTT.